The sample holds many counts of the clone carrying this T cell receptor (beta chain). No antigen is known for it. This sample is part of a study of T-cell reconstitution after alpha-beta-depleted transplantation in children. Unique molecular identifiers were incorporated when the TCRbeta library was constructed. TCRdb redid the calling of the PCR reads with MiXCR, one entry per CDR3 protein. In the table there are over 45,000 distinct CDR3 sequences, about 5% of which are singletons. From germline, CDR1 is SQVTM and CDR2 ANQGSEA. The germline V and J ends were trimmed by 7 bases and 1 base, with 11 bases remaining between them. The CDR3 extends over 14 amino acids. Overall study findings and caveats: Reported findings indicate that, about two months after transplant, alpha-beta T cells came from several hundred expanded clones, which were derived from non-depleted graft cells. The high TCRbeta diversity at day 60 in some patients came from surviving recipient T cells and thymic progenitors. The main origin of T-cell counts and diversity one year after transplant was newly produced T cells.

Sequences were derived from PBMCs, mostly from graft donor cells, sampled 60 days after TCRalphabeta/CD19-depleted stem cell transplant. The chain joins TRBV29-1 to TRBJ2-6, with a weak D call TRBD1 (7 bases). This receptor was obtained from a female patient aged 2-9 years who had a stem cell transplant for aplastic anemia, so the T cells may come from the graft donor. This CDR3 is CSAGGRSGANVLTF. The CDR3 DNA reads TGCAGCGCAGGGGGGCGATCTGGGGCCAACGTCCTGACTTTC. The full variable domain, rest sourced from reference TRBV29-1 and TRBJ2-6, is SAVISQKPSRDICQRGTSLTIQCQVDSQVTMMFWYRQQPGQSLTLIATANQGSEATYESGFVIDKFPISRPNLTFSTLTVSNMSPEDSSIYLCSAGGRSGANVLTFGAGSRLTVL.